These 16 T cell receptor beta chains originate from one sample sequenced in a study of blood T cell repertoires in COVID-19. The data were produced by immunoSEQ multiplex PCR, yet TCRdb's version contains in-frame clones alone and is incomplete. This table has around 110,000 clones, 90% appearing once. The material sequenced was peripheral blood. These receptors all come from a human donor with active COVID-19. The donor label of this sample is uncertain.

The V gene is TRBV7-2, the J gene TRBJ1-2, with a tentative D call TRBD1 (6 bases). The CDR3 runs 16 residues. V lost 5 bases and J lost 6, with 22 bases in between. Germline CDR1 SGHTA, CDR2 FQGNSA. CDR3 in amino acids: CASSQFQPGTPHGYTF. CDR3 sequence (DNA): TGTGCCAGCAGCCAATTCCAGCCCGGGACACCCCATGGCTACACCTTC.

V usage is TRBV27 and J usage is TRBJ2-5; tentatively, D is TRBD2 (6 bases). Germline CDR1 and CDR2: MNHEY and SMNVEV (reference sequence). The V end was cut by 6 bases, the J end by 4 bases, with 12 bases between. The CDR3 loop spans 13 amino acids. The CDR3 here is CASSPRLGETQYF. In nucleotides, the CDR3 is TGTGCCAGCAGCCCGAGACTAGGAGAGACCCAGTACTTC.

The chain combines TRBV7-6 with TRBJ2-5; 14 bases are shared with TRBD2. The V gene end was trimmed by 1 base and the J gene end by 2 bases; junction bases not matched to a gene: 3. Germline V gene data show CDR1 as SGHVS and CDR2 as FNYEAQ. CDR3 length: 17 amino acids. CDR3 coding DNA: TGTGCCAGCAGCTTAGGGACTAGCGGGGGGCAACAAGAGACCCAGTACTTC. Translation gives CASSLGTSGGQQETQYF.

This sequence joins TRBV12-3 or TRBV12-4 and TRBJ1-2, with D uncertain. This CDR3 spans 13 amino acids. Trimming stripped 4 bases from V and 7 bases from J, with 13 bases between. The CDR3 here is CASSSLRAGGYTF. As DNA, the CDR3 is TGTGCCAGCAGTTCTTTGAGGGCTGGTGGCTACACCTTC.

V is TRBV4-1 and J is TRBJ1-1; TRBD1 matches 7 bases. The V gene's germline CDR1 is MGHRA and CDR2 YSYEKL. The trim removed 0 bases at V and 4 bases at J, leaving 2 bases unmatched. The CDR3 covers 14 residues. CDR3 amino acids: CASSQEAGGTEAFF. The CDR3 coding sequence is TGCGCCAGCAGCCAAGAGGCAGGGGGCACTGAAGCTTTCTTT.

V usage is TRBV28 and J usage is TRBJ1-1; D is ambiguous. CDR1 is MDHEN, CDR2 SYDVKM, per germline. CDR3 length equals 11 residues. Trimming took off 7 bases at V and 0 bases at J, with 3 bases between the two ends. CDR3 amino acids: CASTVNTEAFF. As DNA, the CDR3 is TGTGCCAGCACCGTGAACACTGAAGCTTTCTTT.

The chain has TRBV29-1 and TRBJ1-2; 7 bases match TRBD1. The CDR3 covers 12 residues. Germline values: CDR1 SQVTM, CDR2 ANQGSEA. J gave up 4 bases and V 4 bases, and 3 bases lay outside the gene matches. The CDR3 sequence is CSVGEGAYGYTF. The CDR3 DNA is TGCAGCGTTGGTGAGGGGGCCTATGGCTACACCTTC.

The chain employs TRBV9 and TRBJ1-1; 7 positions agree with TRBD1. The CDR3 is 16 amino acids. V lost 0 bases and J lost 0; bases outside the gene matches: 5. CDR1 and CDR2 (germline): SGDLS, YYNGEE. The CDR3 loop is CASSVASGTVNTEAFF. CDR3 DNA sequence: TGTGCCAGCAGCGTAGCTTCTGGGACAGTGAACACTGAAGCTTTCTTT.

J is TRBJ1-2 and V is TRBV7-9; 7 bases are shared with TRBD1. The junction had 12 bases not matched to a gene; V was cut back by 0 bases and J by 8 bases. Germline CDR1 and CDR2: SEHNR and FQNEAQ (reference sequence). This CDR3 has 16 amino acids. In nucleotides, the CDR3 is TGTGCCAGCAGCTTAGCGGGGATTGACAGGGTGGAAGGCTACACCTTC. This encodes CASSLAGIDRVEGYTF.

The rearrangement joins TRBV2 to TRBJ2-3, with 7 bases matching TRBD1. The V gene end was trimmed by 5 bases and the J gene end by 6 bases; junction bases not matched to a gene: 11. The CDR3 is 15 residues long. CDR1 and CDR2 from the germline V gene are SNHLY and FYNNEI. CDR3 sequence (DNA): TGTGCCAGCAGTACGGGACAGCCGGGATCCGATACGCAGTATTTT. Translation gives CASSTGQPGSDTQYF.

The chain carries TRBV7-2 and TRBJ1-4; D call uncertain. Germline V gene lookup returns CDR1 SGHTA and CDR2 FQGNSA. This CDR3 has 15 amino acids. V was pared by 5 bases and J by 4 bases, with 14 bases between. This CDR3 reads CASSTRTIFNEKLFF. The CDR3, as DNA: TGTGCCAGCAGCACGAGGACTATTTTTAATGAAAAACTGTTTTTT. Based on the CDR3 plus reference TRBV7-2 and TRBJ1-4, the full variable domain is GAGVSQSPSNKVTEKGKDVELRCDPISGHTALYWYRQSLGQGLEFLIYFQGNSAPDKSGLPSDRFSAERTGGSVSTLTIQRTQQEDSAVYLCASSTRTIFNEKLFFGSGTQLSVL.

The V call is TRBV20-1, the J call TRBJ2-7, with 9 bases fitting TRBD2. CDR1 and CDR2 from the germline V gene are DFQATT and SNEGSKA (reference sequence). The junction had 19 bases not matched to a gene; V was cut back by 4 bases and J by 3 bases. The CDR3 sequence is 18 residues long. CDR3 coding DNA: TGCAGTGCTATTGATAGAGGCGGGGGGGGCCGGTCGGTCTACGAGCAGTACTTC. This gives the protein CSAIDRGGGGRSVYEQYF.

This chain connects TRBV4-3 to TRBJ2-1, with 8 bases that match TRBD1. This CDR3 region has 15 residues. V gave up 1 base and J gave up 9 bases; unmatched junction bases: 8. Germline V gene data show CDR1 as LGHNA and CDR2 as YSLEER. This CDR3 reads CASSQVQGEASEQFF. As DNA, the CDR3 is TGCGCCAGCAGCCAAGTACAGGGGGAGGCTAGTGAGCAGTTCTTC.

The chain combines TRBV9 with TRBJ2-1; 8 nucleotides line up with TRBD1. Trimming removed 3 bases from V and 7 bases from J; junction bases left unmatched: 6. The CDR3 is 14 residues long. CDR1 and CDR2 from the germline V gene are SGDLS and YYNGEE. CDR3 region: CASSATRTGNEQFF. As DNA, the CDR3 is TGTGCCAGCAGCGCAACCAGGACAGGGAATGAGCAGTTCTTC. Combining the CDR3 with reference TRBV9 and TRBJ2-1 gives the whole variable domain DSGVTQTPKHLITATGQRVTLRCSPRSGDLSVYWYQQSLDQGLQFLIQYYNGEERAKGNILERFSAQQFPDLHSELNLSSLELGDSALYFCASSATRTGNEQFFGPGTRLTVL.

This sequence joins TRBV20-1 and TRBJ2-3; D is undetermined. The length of the CDR3 is 11 residues. Trimming pared 6 bases from V and 5 bases from J, leaving 9 bases between. CDR1 DFQATT and CDR2 SNEGSKA come from the germline V gene (reference sequence). CDR3 residues: CSADIGDTQYF. The CDR3 DNA reads as TGCAGTGCCGACATCGGAGATACGCAGTATTTT.

J is TRBJ2-3 and V is TRBV19; no clear D gene. This CDR3 is 15 amino acids long. The V and J ends lost 3 bases and 0 bases respectively, with 10 bases between them. CDR1 and CDR2 (germline): LNHDA, SQIVND (reference sequence). The CDR3 sequence: CASSILVSSTDTQYF. The CDR3 coding sequence is TGTGCCAGTAGTATTTTGGTCAGTAGCACAGATACGCAGTATTTT.